This T cell receptor beta chain appears in the sequencing data of a study of blood T cells in healthy people across ages. Study-level information: T cells yielded about one barcoded beta molecule per two cells through template switching.

Then a second PCR, running about 7 to 11 cycles, was carried out with a sample-barcoded 5' primer and a J-beta primer mix. Through a template-switch adaptor with 12 random nucleotides, each cDNA molecule received a tag. Sequencing yielded, for each sample, at least 2.5 million paired-end reads carrying CDR3. TCRdb ran MiXCR on the 5' RACE reads and lists one entry per CDR3 protein. The sample consists of about 1.8 million distinct CDR3 sequences, 40% to 55% of them appearing once. General observations from the study: Per million T cells, the diversity of TCR beta decreased roughly linearly as age advanced.

About this clonotype: Its matching antigen is unknown.

V lost 7 bases and J 7 bases, leaving 11 bases between the germline ends. This CDR3 spans 11 amino acids. Germline V CDR1 and CDR2: DFQATT, SNEGSKA (reference sequence). This sequence joins TRBV20-1 and TRBJ2-1; unclear D gene. The sample taken for sequencing was blood. This receptor was identified in a woman aged 40 to 49 in good health. As DNA, the CDR3 is TGCAGTGGACCTGAGAAGAATGAGCAGTTCTTC. Protein product: CSGPEKNEQFF.